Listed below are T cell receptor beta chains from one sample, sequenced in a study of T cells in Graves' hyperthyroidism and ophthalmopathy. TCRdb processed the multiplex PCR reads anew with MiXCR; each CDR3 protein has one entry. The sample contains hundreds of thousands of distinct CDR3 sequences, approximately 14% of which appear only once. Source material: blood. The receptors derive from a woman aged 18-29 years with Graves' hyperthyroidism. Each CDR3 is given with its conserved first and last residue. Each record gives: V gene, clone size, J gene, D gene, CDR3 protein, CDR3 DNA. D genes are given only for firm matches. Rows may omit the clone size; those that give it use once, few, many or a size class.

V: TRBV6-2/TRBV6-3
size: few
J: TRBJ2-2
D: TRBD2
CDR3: CASSRLAGPKHSNTGELFF
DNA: TGTGCCAGCAGTCGACTAGCGGGACCCAAACACTCGAACACCGGGGAGCTGTTTTTT

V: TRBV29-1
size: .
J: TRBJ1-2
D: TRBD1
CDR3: CSVEEGPFDRGTYYASNYGYTF
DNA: TGCAGCGTTGAAGAAGGGCCCTTCGACAGGGGGACCTATTATGCCTCTAACTATGGCTACACCTTC

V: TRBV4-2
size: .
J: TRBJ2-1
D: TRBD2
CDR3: CASSQPTSTHEQFF
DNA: TGTGCCAGCAGCCAACCGACTAGCACCCATGAGCAGTTCTTC

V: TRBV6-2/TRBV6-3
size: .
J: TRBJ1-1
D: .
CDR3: CASSGLLNTEAFF
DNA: TGTGCCAGCAGCGGGCTTTTGAACACTGAAGCTTTCTTT

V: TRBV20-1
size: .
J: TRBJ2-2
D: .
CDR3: CSARDGGYTGELFF
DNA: TGCAGTGCTAGAGATGGGGGCTACACCGGGGAGCTGTTTTTT

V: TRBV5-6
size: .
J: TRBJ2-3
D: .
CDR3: CASSFVMASWAGTQYF
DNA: TGTGCCAGCAGCTTTGTGATGGCCAGCTGGGCGGGTACGCAGTATTTT

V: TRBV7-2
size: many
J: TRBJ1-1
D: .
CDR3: CASSLAVGPYTEAFF
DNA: TGTGCCAGCAGCTTAGCGGTGGGGCCGTACACTGAAGCTTTCTTT

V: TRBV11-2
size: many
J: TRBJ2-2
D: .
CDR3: CASSLDTRELFF
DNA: TGTGCCAGCAGCTTAGATACGAGGGAGCTGTTTTTT

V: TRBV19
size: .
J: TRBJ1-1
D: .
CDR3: CASHPGTAWTEAFF
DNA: TGTGCCAGCCATCCCGGGACGGCCTGGACTGAAGCTTTCTTT

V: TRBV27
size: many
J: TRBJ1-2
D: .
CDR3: CASSLGGPTNYGYTF
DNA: TGTGCCAGCAGTTTAGGGGGACCGACGAACTATGGCTACACCTTC

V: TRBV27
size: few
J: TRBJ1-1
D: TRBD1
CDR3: CASSFRQGRAFF
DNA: TGTGCCAGCAGTTTCCGACAGGGGAGGGCTTTCTTT

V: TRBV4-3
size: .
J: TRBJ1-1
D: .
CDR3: CASSPSGRGSYNTEAFF
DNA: TGCGCCAGCAGCCCCTCCGGGAGGGGCTCATATAACACTGAAGCTTTCTTT

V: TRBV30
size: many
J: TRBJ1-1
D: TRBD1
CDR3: CAWDRARRTEAFF
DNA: TGTGCCTGGGACAGGGCCCGCCGAACTGAAGCTTTCTTT

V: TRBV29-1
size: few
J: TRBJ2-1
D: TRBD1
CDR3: CSVTLTGEQFF
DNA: TGCAGCGTGACTCTGACAGGGGAGCAGTTCTTC

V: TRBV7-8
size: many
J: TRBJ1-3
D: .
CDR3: CASSWDAPTGNTIYF
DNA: TGTGCCAGCAGCTGGGACGCCCCAACTGGAAACACCATATATTTT

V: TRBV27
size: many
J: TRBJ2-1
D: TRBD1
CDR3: CASTSHRDRVNEQFF
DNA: TGTGCCAGCACCTCGCACAGGGACAGGGTGAATGAGCAGTTCTTC

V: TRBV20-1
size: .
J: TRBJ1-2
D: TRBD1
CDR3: CSARSTGDRGGYTF
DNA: TGCAGTGCTAGATCCACAGGGGATCGGGGTGGCTACACCTTC

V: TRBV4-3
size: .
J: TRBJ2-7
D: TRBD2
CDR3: CASSQDRGLAGSSYEQYF
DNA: TGCGCCAGCAGCCAAGATAGGGGACTAGCGGGAAGCTCCTACGAGCAGTACTTC

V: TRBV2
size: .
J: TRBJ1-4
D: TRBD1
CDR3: CASSLQGTNAKLFF
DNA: TGTGCCAGCAGCTTACAGGGGACGAATGCAAAACTGTTTTTT

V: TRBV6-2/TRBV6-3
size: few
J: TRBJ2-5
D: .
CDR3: CASSYRTFQETQYF
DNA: TGTGCCAGCAGTTACAGGACATTCCAAGAGACCCAGTACTTC

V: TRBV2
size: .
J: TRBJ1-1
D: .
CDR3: CASSTAWMNTEAFF
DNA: TGTGCCAGCAGTACGGCCTGGATGAACACTGAAGCTTTCTTT

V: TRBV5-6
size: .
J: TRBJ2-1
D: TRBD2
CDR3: CASSLGPWAGGVEQFF
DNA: TGTGCCAGCAGCTTGGGCCCCTGGGCGGGAGGGGTTGAGCAGTTCTTC

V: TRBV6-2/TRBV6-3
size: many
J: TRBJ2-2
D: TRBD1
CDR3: CASSYSLYPDRGHTGELFF
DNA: TGTGCCAGCAGTTACTCCCTATACCCCGACAGGGGACACACCGGGGAGCTGTTTTTT

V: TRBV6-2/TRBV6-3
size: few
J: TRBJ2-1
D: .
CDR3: CASHPGVAAYNEQFF
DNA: TGTGCCAGCCACCCCGGAGTAGCGGCCTACAATGAGCAGTTCTTC

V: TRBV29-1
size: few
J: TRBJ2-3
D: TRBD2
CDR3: CSAGTSGSHTQYF
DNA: TGCAGCGCCGGGACTAGCGGGAGTCATACGCAGTATTTT

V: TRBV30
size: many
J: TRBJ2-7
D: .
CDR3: CAWGDNGQLYEQYF
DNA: TGTGCCTGGGGGGATAATGGACAGCTTTACGAGCAGTACTTC

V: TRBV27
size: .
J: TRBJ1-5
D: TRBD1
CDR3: CASRPTGTYSNQPQHF
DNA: TGTGCCAGCAGACCGACAGGGACATATAGCAATCAGCCCCAGCATTTT

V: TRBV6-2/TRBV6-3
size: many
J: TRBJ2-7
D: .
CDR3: CASTRRRDRSYEQYF
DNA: TGTGCCAGCACAAGAAGACGGGATCGCTCCTACGAGCAGTACTTC

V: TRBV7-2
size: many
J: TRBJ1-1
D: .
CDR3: CASSLGGMGTEAFF
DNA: TGTGCCAGCAGCTTAGGGGGAATGGGCACTGAAGCTTTCTTT

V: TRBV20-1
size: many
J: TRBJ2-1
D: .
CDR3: CSAFEKEGPYNEQFF
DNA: TGCAGTGCTTTCGAAAAGGAGGGGCCCTACAATGAGCAGTTCTTC

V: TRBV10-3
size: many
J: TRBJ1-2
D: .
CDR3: CAIGDDYGYTF
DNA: TGTGCCATCGGGGATGATTATGGCTACACCTTC

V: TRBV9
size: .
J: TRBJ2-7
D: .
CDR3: CASSVLGSSYEQYF
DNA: TGTGCCAGCAGCGTTCTGGGGAGTTCCTACGAGCAGTACTTC

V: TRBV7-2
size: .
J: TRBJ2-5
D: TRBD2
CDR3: CASSLSTSGSQETQYF
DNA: TGTGCCAGCAGCTTAAGTACTAGCGGGTCCCAAGAGACCCAGTACTTC

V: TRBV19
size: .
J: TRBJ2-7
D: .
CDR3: CASSLRGPRSYEQYF
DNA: TGTGCCAGTAGTTTACGGGGCCCCCGGTCCTACGAGCAGTACTTC

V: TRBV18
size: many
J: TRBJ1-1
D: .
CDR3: CASSPTERQEAFF
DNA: TGTGCCAGCTCGCCTACGGAGAGGCAGGAAGCTTTCTTT

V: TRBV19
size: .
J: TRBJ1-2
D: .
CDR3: CASRPPGASSGYTF
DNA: TGTGCCAGTAGGCCCCCAGGGGCAAGTAGTGGCTACACCTTC

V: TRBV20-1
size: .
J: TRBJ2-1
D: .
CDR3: CSARDSSNEQFF
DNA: TGCAGTGCTCGGGACTCCTCTAATGAGCAGTTCTTC

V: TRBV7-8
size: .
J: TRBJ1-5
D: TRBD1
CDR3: CASSLQGGFPNQPQHF
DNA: TGTGCCAGCAGCCTACAGGGGGGATTCCCAAATCAGCCCCAGCATTTT

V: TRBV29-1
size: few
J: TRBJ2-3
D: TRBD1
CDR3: CSVDGTGTADTQYF
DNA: TGCAGCGTTGACGGGACAGGGACGGCAGATACGCAGTATTTT

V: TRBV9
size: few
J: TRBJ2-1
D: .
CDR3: CASSVGQGGVDEQFF
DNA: TGTGCCAGCAGCGTAGGGCAGGGGGGGGTGGATGAGCAGTTCTTC

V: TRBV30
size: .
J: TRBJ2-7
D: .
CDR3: CAWSAPGKQYF
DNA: TGTGCCTGGAGTGCCCCCGGCAAGCAGTACTTC

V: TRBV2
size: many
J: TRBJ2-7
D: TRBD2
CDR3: CASSPTRGLRGYEQYF
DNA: TGTGCCAGCAGCCCAACGCGGGGACTAAGAGGGTACGAGCAGTACTTC

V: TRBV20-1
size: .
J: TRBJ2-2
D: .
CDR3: CSATSYANTGELFF
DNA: TGCAGTGCTACTAGCTATGCGAACACCGGGGAGCTGTTTTTT

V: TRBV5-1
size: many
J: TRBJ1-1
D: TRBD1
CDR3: CASSSSGTGAPNTEAFF
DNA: TGCGCCAGCAGCTCATCCGGGACAGGGGCCCCTAACACTGAAGCTTTCTTT

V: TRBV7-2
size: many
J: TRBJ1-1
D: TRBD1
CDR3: CASSLSGTGSFMNTEAFF
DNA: TGTGCCAGCAGCTTATCTGGGACAGGATCATTCATGAACACTGAAGCTTTCTTT

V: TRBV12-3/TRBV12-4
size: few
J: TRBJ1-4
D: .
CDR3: CASSLSRYGEKLFF
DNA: TGTGCCAGCAGCCTTAGTCGTTACGGCGAAAAACTGTTTTTT

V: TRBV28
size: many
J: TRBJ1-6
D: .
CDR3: CASNVPSRDPSPLHF
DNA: TGTGCCAGCAACGTGCCCTCGAGGGATCCTTCACCCCTCCACTTT

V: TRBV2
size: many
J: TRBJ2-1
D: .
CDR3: CASNQDQGNEQFF
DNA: TGTGCCAGCAACCAGGACCAGGGGAATGAGCAGTTCTTC

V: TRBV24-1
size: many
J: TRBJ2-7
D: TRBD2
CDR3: CATSDRLAGVHEQYF
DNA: TGTGCCACCAGTGATAGGCTAGCGGGAGTCCACGAGCAGTACTTC

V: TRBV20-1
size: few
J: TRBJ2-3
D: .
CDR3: CSASGSLFSDTQYF
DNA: TGCAGTGCTAGCGGGTCACTTTTTTCAGATACGCAGTATTTT